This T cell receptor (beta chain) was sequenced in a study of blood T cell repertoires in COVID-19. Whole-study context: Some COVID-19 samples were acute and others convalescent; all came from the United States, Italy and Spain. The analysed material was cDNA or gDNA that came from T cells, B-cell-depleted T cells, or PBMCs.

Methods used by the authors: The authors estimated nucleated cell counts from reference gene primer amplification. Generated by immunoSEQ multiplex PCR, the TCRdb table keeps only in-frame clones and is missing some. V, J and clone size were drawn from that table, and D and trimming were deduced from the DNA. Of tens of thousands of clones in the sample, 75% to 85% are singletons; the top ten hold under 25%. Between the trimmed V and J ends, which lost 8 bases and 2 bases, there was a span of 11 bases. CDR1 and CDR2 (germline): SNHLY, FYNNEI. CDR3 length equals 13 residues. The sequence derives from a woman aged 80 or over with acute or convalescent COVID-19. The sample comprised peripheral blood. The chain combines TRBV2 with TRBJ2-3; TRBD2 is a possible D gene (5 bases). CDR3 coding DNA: TGTGCCAGCGGAGGCCTTTCCACAGATACGCAGTATTTT. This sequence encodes CASGGLSTDTQYF.